This T cell receptor beta chain is from a study of CD8+CD57+ T cells in acquired aplastic anemia. The wider study: Yields of DNA that came from sorted CD4+ and CD8+ cells averaged about 3.5 ug. The study's findings and limits: Around 30 sequences, all CD8+ CDR3, were shared between patients and controls. Controls and patients did not differ significantly in CD8+ Simpson's diversity.

Genomic DNA templated the TCR beta VDJ and CDR3 profiling. Each CDR3 protein gets one entry after TCRdb re-called the reads with MiXCR. The sample lists 260,000 or so distinct CDR3 sequences, around 43% occurring once. In germline, CDR1 is KGHDR, CDR2 SFDVKD. The V end was cut by 3 bases, the J end by 3 bases, with 8 bases between. The CDR3 extends over 14 amino acids. Patients included in sequencing had previously demonstrated CD8+CD57+ cell expansion by flow cytometry. Many counts were recorded for this clonotype. The antigen is undetermined. Sample: sorted CD4+, CD8+, or CD8+CD57+ T cells (not recorded which) from PBMCs. The chain couples TRBV24-1 to TRBJ2-1; D not certain. The TCR was taken from a human donor with aplastic anemia. CDR3 DNA sequence: TGTGCCACCAGTGATCAGCTAGACTACAATGAGCAGTTCTTC. Protein: CATSDQLDYNEQFF.